These 21 T cell receptor beta chains came from one sample sequenced in a study of patients and donors after allogeneic stem cell transplantation. TCRdb passed the RT-PCR reads through MiXCR, listing each CDR3 protein once. The table includes 410,000 or so distinct CDR3 sequences, roughly 17% detected once. Sequencing input: blood, either unsorted or a sorted T cell fraction (not recorded which). These receptors originate from a human donor who was either an allogeneic HSCT recipient or a stem cell or donor lymphocyte infusion donor (not recorded which). It is not recorded whose cells these are; they may come from a transplant donor.

This clonotype was found a few times. The gene calls are TRBV4-1 and TRBJ2-7; D is ambiguous. In germline, CDR1 is MGHRA, CDR2 YSYEKL. V lost 0 bases and J lost 4, with 16 bases in between. The CDR3 spans 16 residues. The DNA for the CDR3 is TGCGCCAGCAGCCAAGATGGAATGAACCGGGCATACGAGCAGTACTTC. It specifies CASSQDGMNRAYEQYF.

This clonotype has just one count. This chain uses TRBV5-6 with TRBJ2-1; D may correspond to TRBD1 or TRBD2 (5 bases each). The CDR3 is 13 residues long. CDR1 and CDR2 (germline): SGHDT, YYEEEE. V was shortened by 2 bases and J by 6 bases, with 9 bases between the two germline ends. The CDR3 reads CASSFPGPNEQFF. CDR3 coding DNA: TGTGCCAGCAGCTTTCCGGGGCCCAATGAGCAGTTCTTC.

This clonotype has a handful of counts. The chain couples TRBV20-1 to TRBJ2-5, with D perhaps TRBD1 (6 bases). The germline V gene encodes CDR1 DFQATT and CDR2 SNEGSKA (reference sequence). V lost 5 bases, J lost 3 bases, and 13 bases lay in between. The CDR3 length is 13 residues. The CDR3 DNA reads as TGCAGTGCTGTTGGGACAACAAAAGAGACCCAGTACTTC. Its translation is CSAVGTTKETQYF.

V and J are TRBV5-1 and TRBJ1-2; possible D gene TRBD1, 6 bases. Germline-derived CDR1 and CDR2 are SGHRS and YFSETQ. Trimming left V 4 bases short and J 4 bases short, with 14 bases between. The CDR3 is 14 residues long. The CDR3 DNA reads as TGCGCCAGCAGCACCGGACAGAAACTCTATGGCTACACCTTC. Amino acid sequence: CASSTGQKLYGYTF.

This chain connects TRBV10-3 to TRBJ1-5, with D unclear. The germline V gene has CDR1 ENHRY and CDR2 SYGVKD. Trimming stripped 3 bases from V and 2 bases from J, with 11 bases between. The CDR3 has 15 amino acids. The CDR3 region has the DNA TGTGCCATCAGTGATTCGTACGGCGGCAATCAGCCCCAGCATTTT. Amino acids: CAISDSYGGNQPQHF.

By sample share, this clonotype is medium-sized. The CDR3 DNA sequence: TGTGCCAGCAGTTACGGGGGGATGGGGTCCTACGAGCAGTACTTC. Its protein product is CASSYGGMGSYEQYF. The chain recombines TRBV6-5 with TRBJ2-7; tentative D call: TRBD2 (6 bases). Germline CDR1 is MNHEY and CDR2 is SVGAGI. V shed 2 bases and J shed 1 base, with 12 bases lying between them. The CDR3 is made up of 15 amino acids.

This clonotype was seen many times. V and J are TRBV5-1 and TRBJ2-2; no clear D. Germline values: CDR1 SGHRS, CDR2 YFSETQ. CDR3 length: 15 amino acids. Deletions cut 0 bases from V and 0 bases from J, with 6 bases between. CDR3 sequence: CASSLDTPNTGELFF. The CDR3 DNA reads as TGCGCCAGCAGCTTGGACACTCCGAACACCGGGGAGCTGTTTTTT.

This clonotype has just a few counts. V usage is TRBV2 and J usage is TRBJ1-4; D is uncertain. CDR3 length: 15 amino acids. CDR1 SNHLY and CDR2 FYNNEI come from the germline V gene. V gave up 3 bases and J gave up 5 bases, with 13 bases separating them. This chain's CDR3 is CASSDLIDGNEKLFF. The CDR3 region has the DNA TGTGCCAGCAGTGATCTTATCGACGGAAATGAAAAACTGTTTTTT.

This chain joins TRBV19 and TRBJ1-2; no clear D. Trimming shortened V by 7 bases and J by 4 bases, and 13 bases separated the two germline ends. Germline CDR1 and CDR2: LNHDA and SQIVND (reference sequence). The CDR3 extends over 13 amino acids. The CDR3 nucleotides read TGTGCCAGTACCAGGACGGAGCCCTATGGCTACACCTTC. This gives the protein CASTRTEPYGYTF.

The genes are TRBV18 and TRBJ1-1; no definite D call. The V and J ends lost 5 bases and 2 bases respectively, with 15 bases between them. This CDR3 has 15 amino acids. Looked up from germline, CDR1 is KGHSH and CDR2 is LQKENI. The CDR3 sequence is CASSKTRSDNTEAFF. In nucleotides, the CDR3 is TGTGCCAGCTCAAAGACCCGCAGTGATAACACTGAAGCTTTCTTT.

The chain has TRBV4-1 and TRBJ2-1; TRBD2 matches at 10 bases. The CDR3 is 16 residues long. Germline lookup yields CDR1 MGHRA and CDR2 YSYEKL. V lost 4 bases, J lost 7 bases, and 10 bases stayed unmatched. The CDR3 coding sequence is TGCGCCAGCAGCCCTCAAGCGGGAGGGCCGCGAAATGAGCAGTTCTTC. Its translation: CASSPQAGGPRNEQFF.

A few counts support this clonotype. The genes are TRBV6-5 and TRBJ2-1, with 10 positions matching TRBD2. Germline CDR1 is MNHEY and CDR2 is SVGAGI. The CDR3 loop spans 14 amino acids. With V trimmed by 0 bases and J by 8 bases, 1 base remained unmatched. CDR3 DNA sequence: TGTGCCAGCAGTTACTCCGGGACTAGCGATGAGCAGTTCTTC. It specifies CASSYSGTSDEQFF.

CDR3 coding DNA: TGTGCCAGCAGCTTAGCGGGGCCATCCTACGAGCAGTACTTC. Its protein product is CASSLAGPSYEQYF. This sequence joins TRBV7-3 and TRBJ2-7, with TRBD2 as a possible D gene (6 bases). Germline V gene sequence: CDR1 SGHTA, CDR2 FQGTGA. This CDR3 region has 14 residues. Trimming cost V 2 bases and J 1 base, with 9 bases left between them.

J is TRBJ2-1 and V is TRBV25-1, with D perhaps TRBD2 (6 bases). Trimming left V 11 bases short and J 2 bases short, with 16 bases between. The CDR3 has 14 residues. Germline CDR1 and CDR2: MGHDK and SYGVNS. CDR3 amino acids: CAAPTRPTYNEQFF. CDR3 DNA sequence: TGTGCCGCCCCGACTAGGCCTACCTACAATGAGCAGTTCTTC.

This clonotype was observed a few times. V gene TRBV6-1 combines with J gene TRBJ2-7; D remains unclear. V was shortened by 6 bases and J by 7 bases, with 10 bases between the two germline ends. The germline gives CDR1 MNHNS, CDR2 SASEGT. The CDR3 extends over 11 amino acids. The CDR3 DNA follows: TGTGCCAGCAGGACATCGAGGGAGCAGTACTTC. The encoded protein is CASRTSREQYF.

This clonotype was picked up a small number of times. This chain links TRBV19 with TRBJ2-1; TRBD2 aligns across 8 bases. The J segment lost 14 bases and the V segment lost 1 base, leaving 4 bases of the junction unmatched. This CDR3 has 12 residues. CDR1 and CDR2 from the germline V gene are LNHDA and SQIVND (reference sequence). The CDR3 region is CASSIASGRKFF. CDR3 coding DNA: TGTGCCAGTAGTATAGCGAGCGGGAGAAAGTTCTTC.

This clonotype was seen more than once but under ten times. The chain employs TRBV29-1 and TRBJ2-3; 14 nucleotides agree with TRBD2. The junction had 4 bases not matched to a gene; V was cut back by 4 bases and J by 4 bases. Germline V gene lookup returns CDR1 SQVTM and CDR2 ANQGSEA. This CDR3 contains 15 residues. CDR3 sequence (DNA): TGCAGCGTTGGACTAGCGGGGGGGTGGTCAGATACGCAGTATTTT. Its translation: CSVGLAGGWSDTQYF.

The rearrangement links TRBV6-2 or TRBV6-3 to TRBJ2-2; the match to TRBD1 covers 9 bases. This CDR3 is built from 17 residues. Germline loops: CDR1 MNHEY, CDR2 SVGEGT. The V and J ends lost 4 bases and 6 bases, in that order; junction bases with no gene match: 12. As DNA, the CDR3 is TGTGCCAGCAGTTTATCCTACAGGGGGCGCAAGCCCGGGGAGCTGTTTTTT. This translates into CASSLSYRGRKPGELFF.

The chain's CDR3 is CASNERGIREAFF. CDR3 DNA: TGTGCCAGCAACGAAAGGGGGATCCGTGAAGCTTTCTTT. The rearrangement joins TRBV2 to TRBJ1-1; weak D call: TRBD1 (6 bases). Trimming shortened V by 7 bases and J by 7 bases, and 16 bases separated the two germline ends. Germline CDR1 SNHLY, CDR2 FYNNEI. This CDR3 spans 13 amino acids.

The table lists this clonotype with a few counts. The V call is TRBV18, the J call TRBJ1-2; maybe TRBD1 (5 bases). CDR1 KGHSH and CDR2 LQKENI come from the germline V gene. This CDR3 region has 17 residues. The V and J ends lost 1 base and 4 bases respectively, with 19 bases between them. The CDR3: CASSPRLQASSVYGYTF. In DNA form, the CDR3 reads TGTGCCAGCTCACCACGACTACAGGCATCTTCCGTCTATGGCTACACCTTC.

This chain uses TRBV9 with TRBJ2-1; possible D gene TRBD1, 6 bases. This CDR3 contains 15 residues. The germline V gene has CDR1 SGDLS and CDR2 YYNGEE. V was clipped by 2 bases and J by 8 bases, with 17 bases between them. The CDR3 loop is CASSVQGPESHEQFF. The DNA for the CDR3 is TGTGCCAGCAGCGTTCAGGGGCCTGAAAGCCATGAGCAGTTCTTC. The full variable domain, its missing parts supplied by reference TRBV9 and TRBJ2-1, is DSGVTQTPKHLITATGQRVTLRCSPRSGDLSVYWYQQSLDQGLQFLIQYYNGEERAKGNILERFSAQQFPDLHSELNLSSLELGDSALYFCASSVQGPESHEQFFGPGTRLTVL.